Reported below is one T cell receptor beta chain. Its antigen remains unknown. This sample stems from a study of CXCR3-negative and CXCR3-positive naive CD8 T cells. In germline, CDR1 is MGHRA, CDR2 YSYEKL. This CDR3 is built from 16 residues. The authors prepared UMI-labeled TRB cDNA libraries by 5' RACE. After re-calling the 5' RACE reads, TCRdb lists one entry per CDR3 protein, DNA absent. The sample table includes about 41,000 distinct CDR3 sequences. Study-level results: CXCR3-negative naive cells had less hydrophobic TRB CDR3s than did CXCR3-positive naive cells.

A CD45RO-CCR7+CD27+CD95- phenotype identified naive CD8+ T cells. This sequence joins TRBV4-1 and TRBJ2-1; absent DNA, TCRdb's TRBD1 call cannot be checked. The sample consisted of naive CXCR3- CD8+ T cells from blood. Sample subset: CD45RO-CCR7+CD27+CD95- naive CD8+ T cells lacking CXCR3 (TNR3-). This sequence originates from a human donor in good health. Some clones in this sample may be carry-over from other donors' samples. The CDR3: CASSQVQGSSYNEQFF.